These T cell receptor beta chains were read from a single sample in a study of cytomegalovirus exposure and HLA in healthy donors. The table came from immunoSEQ multiplex PCR; TCRdb's copy has only in-frame clones and leaves some out. The sample consists of approximately 110,000 clones, 55% to 65% of them appearing once. The sequenced sample consisted of PBMCs. The receptors shown here come from a woman aged 30 to 39 in good health and CMV-seronegative. Each CDR3 is given with its conserved first and last residue. D genes are given only for firm matches. The listing skips clone size in some rows; elsewhere it reads once, few, many or a size class.

CDR3aa: CASSRTTVNTEAFF
CDR3nt: TGTGCCAGCAGCCGAACGACAGTTAACACTGAAGCTTTCTTT
v_gene: TRBV7-9
j_gene: TRBJ1-1
abundance: NA
d_gene: NA

CDR3aa: CASSRDRGQWETQYF
CDR3nt: TGTGCCAGCAGCCGCGACAGGGGGCAGTGGGAGACCCAGTACTTC
v_gene: TRBV25-1
j_gene: TRBJ2-5
abundance: NA
d_gene: TRBD1

CDR3aa: CASSTLRGQPQHF
CDR3nt: TGTGCCAGCAGTACCCTCCGGGGTCAGCCCCAGCATTTT
v_gene: TRBV2
j_gene: TRBJ1-5
abundance: NA
d_gene: NA

CDR3aa: CASSPLTGLNEKLFF
CDR3nt: TGTGCCAGCAGTCCACTGACAGGGCTTAATGAAAAACTGTTTTTT
v_gene: TRBV6-5
j_gene: TRBJ1-4
abundance: NA
d_gene: TRBD1

CDR3aa: CASSWGQGIEAFF
CDR3nt: TGTGCCAGCAGCTGGGGACAGGGGATTGAAGCTTTCTTT
v_gene: TRBV28
j_gene: TRBJ1-1
abundance: NA
d_gene: TRBD1

CDR3aa: CASSLEGANYGYTF
CDR3nt: TGTGCCAGCAGCTTAGAGGGAGCTAACTATGGCTACACCTTC
v_gene: TRBV13
j_gene: TRBJ1-2
abundance: NA
d_gene: NA

CDR3aa: CASSSSQGAGNEQFF
CDR3nt: TGTGCTAGCAGCTCAAGCCAGGGGGCGGGCAATGAGCAGTTCTTC
v_gene: TRBV7-7
j_gene: TRBJ2-1
abundance: NA
d_gene: TRBD1

CDR3aa: CASSSLRIPLSTMNTEAFF
CDR3nt: TGTGCCAGCAGCTCCTTGAGGATCCCTTTATCCACCATGAACACTGAAGCTTTCTTT
v_gene: TRBV5-6
j_gene: TRBJ1-1
abundance: NA
d_gene: NA

CDR3aa: CASSTGLAGGLDTQYF
CDR3nt: TGCGCCAGCAGTACGGGACTAGCGGGAGGTTTAGATACGCAGTATTTT
v_gene: TRBV10-2
j_gene: TRBJ2-3
abundance: few
d_gene: TRBD2

CDR3aa: CASSTLPQGNQPQHF
CDR3nt: TGTGCCAGTAGTACCCTCCCACAGGGGAATCAGCCCCAGCATTTT
v_gene: TRBV19
j_gene: TRBJ1-5
abundance: NA
d_gene: TRBD1

CDR3aa: CATSRDQGGGYEQYF
CDR3nt: TGTGCCACCAGCAGAGATCAAGGGGGCGGGTACGAGCAGTACTTC
v_gene: TRBV15
j_gene: TRBJ2-7
abundance: NA
d_gene: TRBD1

CDR3aa: CASSLVQGSRVAGYTF
CDR3nt: TGTGCCAGCAGCTTAGTACAGGGGTCTAGAGTCGCTGGCTACACCTTC
v_gene: TRBV7-2
j_gene: TRBJ1-2
abundance: NA
d_gene: TRBD1

CDR3aa: CASRAGVGQPQHF
CDR3nt: TGTGCCAGCAGAGCAGGGGTTGGGCAGCCCCAGCATTTT
v_gene: TRBV28
j_gene: TRBJ1-5
abundance: once
d_gene: NA

CDR3aa: CASSPGQTNTGELFF
CDR3nt: TGCGCCAGCAGCCCGGGACAGACTAACACCGGGGAGCTGTTTTTT
v_gene: TRBV5-1
j_gene: TRBJ2-2
abundance: NA
d_gene: TRBD1

CDR3aa: CASSMSTNTEAFF
CDR3nt: TGTGCCAGCAGTATGAGTACTAACACTGAAGCTTTCTTT
v_gene: TRBV27
j_gene: TRBJ1-1
abundance: NA
d_gene: NA

CDR3aa: CATSADGGREQYF
CDR3nt: TGTGCCACCAGCGCAGACGGCGGTCGGGAGCAGTACTTC
v_gene: TRBV15
j_gene: TRBJ2-7
abundance: NA
d_gene: NA

CDR3aa: CASSLGLYNEQFF
CDR3nt: TGTGCCAGCAGCTTGGGACTATACAATGAGCAGTTCTTC
v_gene: TRBV7-3
j_gene: TRBJ2-1
abundance: few
d_gene: TRBD2

CDR3aa: CASSFLLAERGETQYF
CDR3nt: TGTGCCAGCAGTTTTTTACTAGCGGAGCGGGGGGAGACCCAGTACTTC
v_gene: TRBV28
j_gene: TRBJ2-5
abundance: NA
d_gene: TRBD2

CDR3aa: CASSLVHNSGNTIYF
CDR3nt: TGTGCCAGCAGTTTAGTACACAACTCTGGAAACACCATATATTTT
v_gene: TRBV28
j_gene: TRBJ1-3
abundance: NA
d_gene: NA

CDR3aa: CASSYSLGLANTEAFF
CDR3nt: TGTGCCAGCAGTTACTCTTTGGGACTGGCGAACACTGAAGCTTTCTTT
v_gene: TRBV6-5
j_gene: TRBJ1-1
abundance: once
d_gene: NA

CDR3aa: CASSPDRNYGYTF
CDR3nt: TGTGCCAGCAGCCCCGACAGGAACTATGGCTACACCTTC
v_gene: TRBV7-3
j_gene: TRBJ1-2
abundance: NA
d_gene: NA

CDR3aa: CASSEEVAGVKQFF
CDR3nt: TGTGCCAGCAGTGAGGAGGTGGCGGGGGTTAAGCAGTTCTTC
v_gene: TRBV2
j_gene: TRBJ2-1
abundance: NA
d_gene: TRBD2

CDR3aa: CASSQEGTGVDTQYF
CDR3nt: TGCGCCAGCAGCCAAGAAGGGACAGGGGTGGATACGCAGTATTTT
v_gene: TRBV4-1
j_gene: TRBJ2-3
abundance: few
d_gene: TRBD1

CDR3aa: CASSFPGNNEQFF
CDR3nt: TGTGCCAGCAGTTTCCCGGGAAACAATGAGCAGTTCTTC
v_gene: TRBV27
j_gene: TRBJ2-1
abundance: NA
d_gene: NA

CDR3aa: CATSRAGGYDGQPQHF
CDR3nt: TGTGCCACCAGCAGAGCGGGGGGGTATGATGGTCAGCCCCAGCATTTT
v_gene: TRBV15
j_gene: TRBJ1-5
abundance: NA
d_gene: NA

CDR3aa: CASSVAGDRGQDTQYF
CDR3nt: TGTGCCAGCAGCGTAGCGGGGGACAGGGGTCAAGATACGCAGTATTTT
v_gene: TRBV9
j_gene: TRBJ2-3
abundance: NA
d_gene: TRBD1

CDR3aa: CASSYPGLVGNEQFF
CDR3nt: TGTGCCAGCAGTTACCCGGGACTAGTTGGGAATGAGCAGTTCTTC
v_gene: TRBV6-5
j_gene: TRBJ2-1
abundance: NA
d_gene: TRBD2

CDR3aa: CASSFTGSSGNTIYF
CDR3nt: TGTGCCAGTAGTTTTACGGGGAGCTCTGGAAACACCATATATTTT
v_gene: TRBV19
j_gene: TRBJ1-3
abundance: few
d_gene: NA

CDR3aa: CASRAGLRLNYGYTF
CDR3nt: TGTGCCAGCCGAGCAGGACTACGCCTTAACTATGGCTACACCTTC
v_gene: TRBV2
j_gene: TRBJ1-2
abundance: NA
d_gene: NA

CDR3aa: CASSLSAGSDTQYF
CDR3nt: TGTGCCAGCAGCTTATCAGCGGGATCAGATACGCAGTATTTT
v_gene: TRBV11-3
j_gene: TRBJ2-3
abundance: NA
d_gene: TRBD2

CDR3aa: CASSLTGATNEKLFF
CDR3nt: TGCGCCAGCAGCTTGACGGGTGCAACTAATGAAAAACTGTTTTTT
v_gene: TRBV5-1
j_gene: TRBJ1-4
abundance: NA
d_gene: NA

CDR3aa: CASSFRSNYPPREAFF
CDR3nt: TGTGCCAGCAGCTTTAGGTCCAACTATCCTCCACGTGAAGCTTTCTTT
v_gene: TRBV11-2
j_gene: TRBJ1-1
abundance: NA
d_gene: NA

CDR3aa: CASRPNLAGVETQYF
CDR3nt: TGCGCCAGCAGACCTAATCTAGCGGGAGTTGAGACCCAGTACTTC
v_gene: TRBV5-1
j_gene: TRBJ2-5
abundance: NA
d_gene: TRBD2

CDR3aa: CSVAPDTDTQYF
CDR3nt: TGCAGCGTTGCCCCAGACACAGATACGCAGTATTTT
v_gene: TRBV29-1
j_gene: TRBJ2-3
abundance: few
d_gene: NA

CDR3aa: CASSPYSRAGDNEQFF
CDR3nt: TGTGCCAGCAGCCCTTACTCAAGAGCGGGAGACAATGAGCAGTTCTTC
v_gene: TRBV11-3
j_gene: TRBJ2-1
abundance: NA
d_gene: TRBD2

CDR3aa: CASSSGTGALLSYGYTF
CDR3nt: TGCGCCAGCAGCTCCGGGACAGGGGCTCTATTATCTTATGGCTACACCTTC
v_gene: TRBV5-1
j_gene: TRBJ1-2
abundance: NA
d_gene: TRBD1

CDR3aa: CASYRDATQETQYF
CDR3nt: TGTGCCAGCTACAGAGACGCCACCCAAGAGACCCAGTACTTC
v_gene: TRBV2
j_gene: TRBJ2-5
abundance: NA
d_gene: NA

CDR3aa: CASSQGQPQHF
CDR3nt: TGTGCCAGCAGCCAGGGACAGCCCCAGCATTTT
v_gene: TRBV2
j_gene: TRBJ1-5
abundance: few
d_gene: NA

CDR3aa: CASSLTTTYNSPLHF
CDR3nt: TGTGCCAGCAGTTTAACGACAACTTATAATTCACCCCTCCACTTT
v_gene: TRBV27
j_gene: TRBJ1-6
abundance: NA
d_gene: NA